This T cell receptor beta chain was observed in a study of shared clonotypes between healthy human individuals. Whole-study context: Per donor, CD8 memory used one plate, CD8 naive used two, CD4 memory used three and CD4 naive used three.

Naive CD8 isolation took CD45RO-negative cells positively selected for CCR7 and excluded terminally differentiated effector memory CD45RA+ cells. Germline values: CDR1 SNHLY, CDR2 FYNNEI. With 2 bases clipped from V and 4 bases from J, the junction kept 5 bases outside the gene matches. This CDR3 spans 15 amino acids. Findings and caveats of the study: Compared with memory subsets, naive subsets generally had larger estimated richness.

Turning to this clone: Its antigen remains unknown.

The repertoire was sequenced with immunoSEQ multiplex PCR; TCRdb's copy has only in-frame clones and lacks some. The data show around 2,100,000 clones, over 85% seen once. Material: naive CD8+ T cells sorted from blood. This clonotype was obtained from a man aged 18-30 years in good health. V gene TRBV2 combines with J gene TRBJ1-1; the match to TRBD1 covers 9 bases. CDR3: CASSETRDRATEAFF. The CDR3 nucleotides read TGTGCCAGCAGTGAAACCCGGGACAGGGCCACTGAAGCTTTCTTT.